Listed below are T cell receptor beta chains from one sample, sequenced in a study of blood T cell repertoires in COVID-19. The data were produced by immunoSEQ multiplex PCR, yet TCRdb's version contains in-frame clones alone and is incomplete. The sample shows around 170,000 clones, about 90% of them seen only once. What was sequenced was PBMCs or T cells enriched from blood (not recorded which). The receptors were gathered from a woman aged 18-29 years who had recovered from COVID-19. Each CDR3 is given with its conserved first and last residue. The D gene is left open where the match is weak.

v_gene,d_gene,j_gene,CDR3aa
TRBV19,NA,TRBJ1-1,CASSFLMAGQAFF
TRBV25-1,NA,TRBJ1-4,CASIYGSRTTTNEKLFF
TRBV6-5,NA,TRBJ2-7,CAIHPGQRVYEQYF
TRBV6-1,NA,TRBJ2-3,CASSEVQVTDTQYF
TRBV5-1,NA,TRBJ2-7,CASSLDSRVYF
TRBV2,TRBD1,TRBJ1-1,CASSPSIQGYTEAFF
TRBV4-1,NA,TRBJ2-1,CASSPQGAKQFF
TRBV2,NA,TRBJ1-6,CATQSSRNNSPLHF
TRBV21-1,NA,TRBJ2-1,CASSKAGQGQSSYNEQFF
TRBV4-3,NA,TRBJ2-7,CASSQENRVEYF
TRBV6-1,NA,TRBJ1-3,CASSDGRGYTIYF
TRBV6-5,NA,TRBJ2-2,CASRVNRVTGELFF
TRBV5-1,NA,TRBJ1-1,CASSSGVGAFF
TRBV2,NA,TRBJ1-4,CASSSTGPIPSGF
TRBV7-8,NA,TRBJ1-1,CASSFSGNTEAFF
TRBV2,NA,TRBJ1-1,CASLWAGNTEAFF
TRBV18,NA,TRBJ2-3,CASSPPDSLSTDTQYF